The clone carrying this TCR beta chain is labeled medium-sized (0.01 to 0.1%). Genomic DNA was the PCR template. Multiplex PCR with 30 forward and 13 reverse primers amplified the TCR beta CDR3. TCRdb re-analysed the multiplex PCR reads in MiXCR, keeping a single row per CDR3 protein. Of about 290,000 distinct CDR3 sequences listed, roughly 44% were seen once; the top ten hold roughly an eighth. The source of the sample is a study of type 1 and type 2 diabetes patients. V was clipped by 5 bases and J by 6 bases, with 14 bases between them. The CDR3 has 13 residues. CDR1 and CDR2 (germline): LNHDA, SQIVND (reference sequence).

The source material was peripheral blood mononuclear cells (PBMCs). The receptor was isolated from a man younger than 35 with type 2 diabetes. The chain couples TRBV19 to TRBJ2-7; perhaps TRBD1 as D (5 bases). CDR3 residues: CASSGIDSPEQYF. In DNA, the CDR3 is TGTGCCAGTAGTGGGATCGACAGTCCCGAGCAGTACTTC.